Below are 2 T cell receptor beta chains sequenced from a single sample in a study of beta chain features in type 1 diabetes. Expressed TCRB transcripts were sequenced, since all the RNA that had been isolated was reverse transcribed. Sequencing used immunoSEQ multiplex PCR; TCRdb keeps in-frame clones, though not all of them. The repertoire consists of about 260,000 clones, with roughly two thirds occurring once and the leading ten covering approximately 0.053%. Sequencing was performed on naive CD4+ T cells from blood. The receptors stem from a man aged 25-45 years in good health.

A word on this clone: The same CDR3 is also encoded by other DNA sequences in this sample. The rearrangement joins TRBV7-2 to TRBJ2-3; D not resolved. Germline V gene lookup returns CDR1 SGHTA and CDR2 FQGNSA. There are 13 residues in the CDR3. Trimming shortened V by 0 bases and J by 6 bases, and 7 bases separated the two germline ends. The CDR3 loop reads CASSLALGDTQYF. The DNA of the CDR3 is TGTGCCAGCAGCTTAGCGCTGGGGGATACGCAGTATTTT.

This rearrangement joins TRBV25-1 to TRBJ2-5; D is undetermined. The CDR3 spans 15 residues. Trimming shortened V by 1 base and J by 1 base, and 10 bases separated the two germline ends. Per the germline V gene, CDR1 is MGHDK and CDR2 is SYGVNS. CDR3 nucleotide sequence: TGTGCCAGCAGTGAATTAGGCCCTAGCCAAGAGACCCAGTACTTC. It yields the protein CASSELGPSQETQYF.